One and the same sample provided the 24 T cell receptor beta chains below, sequenced in a study of blood T cell repertoires in COVID-19. Using immunoSEQ multiplex PCR, the repertoire was profiled, and TCRdb retains in-frame clones only, with some absent. The data hold over 300,000 clones, with roughly 90% observed a single time. The sequenced material came from PBMCs or T cells enriched from blood (not recorded which). The origin of the receptors is a woman aged 25 to 45 with acute COVID-19.

The chain carries TRBV5-4 and TRBJ1-2; 8 bases are a match to TRBD1. This CDR3 has 15 amino acids. V trimming: 4 bases; J trimming: 0 bases; junction bases outside the gene matches: 5. CDR1 is SGHNT, CDR2 YYREEE, per germline (reference sequence). CDR3 DNA: TGTGCCAGCAGCGTCCAGGGGGCGCCTAACTATGGCTACACCTTC. Translating gives CASSVQGAPNYGYTF.

The chain couples TRBV7-2 to TRBJ1-1; TRBD1 matches at 8 bases. The V and J ends lost 6 bases and 0 bases, in that order; junction bases with no gene match: 9. The CDR3 is made up of 16 amino acids. CDR1 SGHTA and CDR2 FQGNSA come from the germline V gene. The CDR3 DNA reads TGTGCCAGCAGTACCGGGACAGGACTGATGAACACTGAAGCTTTCTTT. Residues: CASSTGTGLMNTEAFF.

Turning to this clone: The same CDR3 can be traced to other DNA sequences in this sample. V and J are TRBV9 and TRBJ2-7; 8 positions match TRBD2. Losses at the gene ends were 0 bases for V and 0 bases for J; bases not matched to a gene: 2. There are 15 residues in the CDR3. From germline, CDR1 is SGDLS and CDR2 YYNGEE. CDR3 sequence reads: CASSVAGGSSYEQYF. CDR3 DNA sequence: TGTGCCAGCAGCGTAGCGGGGGGGAGCTCCTACGAGCAGTACTTC.

The rearrangement links TRBV24-1 to TRBJ1-2; 7 bases fit TRBD1. V dropped 4 bases and J dropped 3; count of bases not matched to a gene: 10. Looked up from germline, CDR1 is KGHDR and CDR2 is SFDVKD. The CDR3 length is 16 residues. CDR3 DNA sequence: TGTGCCACCAGTGACCGGACAGGTGGAGGGGACTATGGCTACACCTTC. Translating it yields CATSDRTGGGDYGYTF.

This chain uses TRBV1 with TRBJ1-1; the DNA was not compared with TRBD1, the D call given in the table. TRBV1 corresponds to a pseudogene. This CDR3 spans 14 amino acids. CDR3 sequence: CTSSPPAGRTEAFF. In DNA, the CDR3 is TGCACCAGCAGCCCTCCGGCAGGGCGCACTGAAGCTTTCTTT.

The chain links TRBV7-9 to TRBJ2-7, with D possibly matching TRBD2 (5 bases). The CDR3 contains 16 residues. Trimming cost V 2 bases and J 0 bases, with 14 bases left between them. The V gene's germline CDR1 is SEHNR and CDR2 FQNEAQ (reference sequence). The CDR3 spells CASSLLGPTSSYEQYF. The DNA for the CDR3 is TGTGCCAGCAGCTTACTCGGCCCTACTAGCTCCTACGAGCAGTACTTC.

The rearrangement joins TRBV27 to TRBJ2-2; maybe TRBD1 (5 bases). The germline V and J ends were trimmed by 2 bases and 0 bases, with 10 bases remaining between them. The CDR3 consists of 16 residues. CDR1 and CDR2 (germline): MNHEY, SMNVEV (reference sequence). CDR3 in amino acids: CASSLGPQANTGELFF. The CDR3 DNA follows: TGTGCCAGCAGTTTAGGGCCACAGGCGAACACCGGGGAGCTGTTTTTT.

The chain recombines TRBV29-1 with TRBJ2-7, with 8 bases that match TRBD1. From germline, CDR1 is SQVTM and CDR2 ANQGSEA. This CDR3 contains 14 residues. V lost 7 bases and J lost 4; bases outside the gene matches: 12. The DNA for the CDR3 is TGCAGCGCAAGGGGAGCAGGGGGCTATTACGAGCAGTACTTC. Its translation: CSARGAGGYYEQYF.

The chain uses TRBV24-1 and TRBJ2-7; possibly TRBD1 for D (6 bases). V lost 3 bases and J 7 bases, leaving 12 bases between the germline ends. There are 13 residues in the CDR3. The germline gives CDR1 KGHDR, CDR2 SFDVKD. CDR3 coding DNA: TGTGCCACCAGTGATGTCGACAGGCCGGAGCAGTACTTC. It yields the protein CATSDVDRPEQYF.

The rearrangement links TRBV6-5 to TRBJ1-2, with a possible D match to TRBD1 (5 bases). The CDR3 length is 14 residues. Trimming removed 0 bases from V and 10 bases from J, with 15 bases in between. Looked up from germline, CDR1 is MNHEY and CDR2 is SVGAGI. CDR3 loop: CASSYSKNPGDYTF. For the CDR3, the DNA is TGTGCCAGCAGTTACTCGAAAAATCCGGGGGACTACACCTTC.

The chain couples TRBV28 to TRBJ1-2; 9 nucleotides agree with TRBD1. CDR1 MDHEN and CDR2 SYDVKM come from the germline V gene. This CDR3 is 17 amino acids long. Trimming cost V 6 bases and J 3 bases; bases outside gene matches: 14. The DNA of the CDR3 is TGTGCCAGCAGGGACAACAGGGGGCGCCCCCCTGACTATGGCTACACCTTC. This gives the protein CASRDNRGRPPDYGYTF.

V is TRBV6-4 and J is TRBJ2-1, with D possibly matching TRBD1 (5 bases). The CDR3 spans 15 residues. Germline V lookup: CDR1 MRHNA, CDR2 SNTAGT. Between the trimmed V and J ends, which lost 4 bases and 0 bases, there was a span of 10 bases. The CDR3 protein is CASSASQGSYNEQFF. For the CDR3, the DNA is TGTGCCAGCAGTGCCTCCCAGGGCTCCTACAATGAGCAGTTCTTC.

V is TRBV6-4 and J is TRBJ1-1; TRBD1 matches at 10 bases. CDR3 length equals 15 residues. With 3 bases clipped from V and 3 bases from J, the junction kept 4 bases outside the gene matches. Germline V lookup: CDR1 MRHNA, CDR2 SNTAGT. The CDR3: CASSERTGGYTEAFF. Here the CDR3 DNA reads TGTGCCAGCAGTGAAAGGACAGGGGGGTACACTGAAGCTTTCTTT.

V is TRBV7-9 and J is TRBJ2-2; TRBD1 aligns across 7 bases. CDR1 and CDR2 (germline): SEHNR, FQNEAQ (reference sequence). J gave up 4 bases and V 4 bases, and 3 bases lay outside the gene matches. The CDR3 is 14 residues long. CDR3: CASSSRGPTGELFF. CDR3 nucleotides: TGTGCCAGCAGCTCTAGGGGGCCCACCGGGGAGCTGTTTTTT.

The chain combines TRBV29-1 with TRBJ1-2; D is perhaps TRBD1 (5 bases). CDR3 length: 13 residues. Germline CDR1 reads SQVTM; CDR2 reads ANQGSEA. The V end lost 7 bases, the J end lost 3 bases, and 15 bases lay between the germline ends. CDR3 DNA: TGCAGCGCTTGGACACCTGGGGACTATGGCTACACCTTC. As protein: CSAWTPGDYGYTF.

The V and J genes are TRBV10-3 and TRBJ1-5; D unclear. V lost 0 bases and J lost 5, with 14 bases in between. Germline CDR1 is ENHRY and CDR2 is SYGVKD. This CDR3 is built from 16 residues. The DNA of the CDR3 is TGTGCCATCAGTGAGTCAGCGGGGAGGCGGGATCAGCCCCAGCATTTT. Translation gives CAISESAGRRDQPQHF.

J is TRBJ1-2 and V is TRBV4-2; 7 positions agree with TRBD1. CDR1 and CDR2 from the germline V gene are LGHNA and YNFKEQ. The trim removed 0 bases at V and 4 bases at J, leaving 5 bases unmatched. The CDR3 has 15 residues. The CDR3 protein is CASSQDPDRLYGYTF. CDR3 DNA sequence: TGTGCCAGCAGCCAAGATCCGGACAGGCTCTATGGCTACACCTTC.

The rearrangement joins TRBV5-5 to TRBJ1-6; D not certain. The germline V and J ends were trimmed by 5 bases and 0 bases, with 18 bases remaining between them. The CDR3 covers 18 residues. Germline V gene data show CDR1 as SGHKS and CDR2 as YYEKEE (reference sequence). CDR3 protein: CASRSRKASSSYNSPLHF. In nucleotides, the CDR3 is TGTGCCAGCAGATCCAGGAAGGCGTCAAGCTCCTATAATTCACCCCTCCACTTT.

This clone is a singleton in its sample. The rearrangement joins TRBV7-2 to TRBJ2-3; D gene uncertain. The CDR3 contains 14 residues. Trimming pared 3 bases from V and 0 bases from J, leaving 7 bases between. Germline V gene data show CDR1 as SGHTA and CDR2 as FQGNSA. CDR3 loop: CASSFGQSTDTQYF. CDR3 sequence (DNA): TGTGCCAGCAGCTTTGGCCAGAGCACAGATACGCAGTATTTT.

V and J are TRBV10-2 and TRBJ1-2; TRBD1 agrees at 10 bases. The trim removed 3 bases at V and 5 bases at J, leaving 9 bases unmatched. Germline V CDR1 and CDR2: WSHSY, SAAADI. The CDR3 length is 16 residues. The CDR3 coding sequence is TGCGCCAGCAGTGATCCCGGACAGGGGGGTTTATATGGCTACACCTTC. It specifies CASSDPGQGGLYGYTF.

The V and J genes are TRBV23-1 and TRBJ1-4; 7 bases are shared with TRBD1. TRBV23-1 is filed as an ORF, its function uncertain. The CDR3 totals 15 residues. V shed 4 bases and J 6 bases; nucleotides not matched to a gene: 8. CDR3 loop: CASSLYTGAYEKLFF. The CDR3 DNA follows: TGCGCCAGCAGTCTATACACAGGGGCTTATGAAAAACTGTTTTTT.

The J gene is TRBJ2-4, the V gene TRBV2; the match to TRBD1 covers 7 bases. Germline-derived CDR1 and CDR2 are SNHLY and FYNNEI. J was trimmed by 4 bases and V by 3 bases; bases with no gene match: 0. The length of the CDR3 is 13 residues. This CDR3 reads CASSEGQKNIQYF. DNA of the CDR3: TGTGCCAGCAGTGAGGGACAGAAAAACATTCAGTACTTC.

The chain carries TRBV6-5 and TRBJ1-6, with TRBD1 identical over 10 bases. In germline, CDR1 is MNHEY, CDR2 SVGAGI. CDR3 size: 14 residues. The trim removed 6 bases at V and 9 bases at J, leaving 5 bases unmatched. Here the CDR3 DNA reads TGTGCCAGCAGGAGGACAGGGGGAGGTTCACCCCTCCACTTT. Residues: CASRRTGGGSPLHF.

This chain joins TRBV3-1 (or the pseudogene TRBV3-2) and TRBJ2-4; TRBD2 aligns across 13 bases. Germline loops: CDR1 LGHDT, CDR2 YNNKEL (reference sequence). The V segment lost 1 base and the J segment 5 bases; nucleotides outside the gene matches: 2. The CDR3 spans 16 residues. CDR3 nucleotides: TGTGCCAGCAGCCAAGGACTAGCGGGGGGCCAAAACATTCAGTACTTC. As protein: CASSQGLAGGQNIQYF.